One and the same sample provided the 14 T cell receptor beta chains below, sequenced in a study of blood T cells in healthy people across ages. The use of a sample-barcoded 5' primer and a J-beta primer mix characterized a second PCR of 7 to 11 cycles. In TCRdb, the 5' RACE reads were re-called with MiXCR into one record per CDR3 protein. The sample comprises more than 700,000 distinct CDR3 sequences, 50% to 65% of which are singletons, and approximately 40% rests with the top ten. Specimen: blood. Every receptor here comes from an elderly man in good health.

The rearrangement uses TRBV5-1 and TRBJ2-5, with D perhaps TRBD2 (6 bases). The CDR3 is 14 amino acids. CDR1 is SGHRS, CDR2 YFSETQ, per germline. The V end lost 2 bases, the J end lost 5 bases, and 13 bases lay between the germline ends. CDR3 region: CASSFGGGMETQYF. In DNA, the CDR3 is TGCGCCAGCAGCTTCGGTGGGGGGATGGAGACCCAGTACTTC. The whole variable domain, remainder taken from reference TRBV5-1 and TRBJ2-5, is KAGVTQTPRYLIKTRGQQVTLSCSPISGHRSVSWYQQTPGQGLQFLFEYFSETQRNKGNFPGRFSGRQFSNSRSEMNVSTLELGDSALYLCASSFGGGMETQYFGPGTRLLVL.

The rearrangement uses TRBV24-1 and TRBJ2-7, with TRBD1 matching over 11 bases. Germline values: CDR1 KGHDR, CDR2 SFDVKD. V gave up 2 bases and J gave up 4 bases; unmatched junction bases: 3. This CDR3 contains 15 residues. The CDR3 loop reads CATSDSGTGGYEQYF. DNA for the CDR3: TGTGCCACCAGTGATTCCGGGACAGGGGGGTACGAGCAGTACTTC.

This chain uses TRBV7-9 with TRBJ2-7; perhaps D is TRBD1 or TRBD2 (5 bases each). Germline values: CDR1 SEHNR, CDR2 FQNEAQ (reference sequence). The CDR3 covers 14 residues. The ends were cut back, 4 bases at V and 5 bases at J, with 15 bases in the middle. CDR3 nucleotide sequence: TGTGCCAGCAGCTCCTCCGGGGCCCCAAACGAGCAGTACTTC. It specifies CASSSSGAPNEQYF.

This clonotype appeared a few times. The chain carries TRBV29-1 and TRBJ2-3; D is possibly TRBD1 or TRBD2 (7 bases each). From germline, CDR1 is SQVTM and CDR2 ANQGSEA. The V gene lost 4 bases and the J gene lost 6 bases, with 14 bases spanning the gap. The CDR3 contains 13 residues. The CDR3, as DNA: TGCAGCGTTGGACAGGGAGGGGGGGATACGCAGTATTTT. It yields the protein CSVGQGGGDTQYF.

The genes are TRBV4-2 and TRBJ2-1; TRBD2 matches at 7 bases. The V gene's germline CDR1 is LGHNA and CDR2 YNFKEQ. V lost 1 base, J lost 7 bases, and 4 bases stayed unmatched. There are 14 residues in the CDR3. CDR3 loop: CASSQALAINEQFF. The CDR3 DNA is TGTGCCAGCAGCCAAGCACTAGCGATAAATGAGCAGTTCTTC.

The chain combines TRBV7-9 with TRBJ2-3; 12 bases fit TRBD2. With V trimmed by 5 bases and J by 14 bases, 23 bases remained unmatched. Germline CDR1 SEHNR, CDR2 FQNEAQ (reference sequence). This CDR3 comprises 18 residues. CDR3 in amino acids: CASSPSASGRAGVRYAYF. The DNA of the CDR3 is TGTGCCAGCAGCCCCTCGGCTAGCGGGAGGGCCGGGGTCAGATACGCGTATTTT. The entire variable domain, with the rest obtained from reference TRBV7-9 and TRBJ2-3, is as follows: DTGVSQNPRHKITKRGQNVTFRCDPISEHNRLYWYRQTLGQGPEFLTYFQNEAQLEKSRLLSDRFSAERPKGSFSTLEIQRTEQGDSAMYLCASSPSASGRAGVRYAYFGPGTRLTVL.

In DNA, the CDR3 is TGCAGTGCTGCTCCCGGACTAGCGGGAGGAGACGAGCAGTACTTC. This encodes CSAAPGLAGGDEQYF. The rearrangement links TRBV20-1 to TRBJ2-7; 14 bases match TRBD2. With V trimmed by 5 bases and J by 5 bases, 8 bases remained unmatched. Per germline, CDR1 DFQATT and CDR2 SNEGSKA (reference sequence). The length of the CDR3 is 15 residues.

The chain links TRBV5-1 to TRBJ2-1; no definite D call. The CDR3 consists of 14 residues. Trimming pared 0 bases from V and 2 bases from J, leaving 6 bases between. CDR1 SGHRS and CDR2 YFSETQ come from the germline V gene. As DNA, the CDR3 is TGCGCCAGCAGCTTGGGGGCCCCCTACAATGAGCAGTTCTTC. Its translation is CASSLGAPYNEQFF.

V usage is TRBV5-1 and J usage is TRBJ2-7; perhaps TRBD2 as D (5 bases). Germline V gene sequence: CDR1 SGHRS, CDR2 YFSETQ. V was clipped by 1 base and J by 7 bases, with 12 bases between them. CDR3 length: 13 residues. The DNA for the CDR3 is TGCGCCAGCAGCTTGCTACAGCCGGGGGAGCAGTACTTC. Amino acids: CASSLLQPGEQYF. Variable domain in full (rest from reference TRBV5-1 and TRBJ2-7): KAGVTQTPRYLIKTRGQQVTLSCSPISGHRSVSWYQQTPGQGLQFLFEYFSETQRNKGNFPGRFSGRQFSNSRSEMNVSTLELGDSALYLCASSLLQPGEQYFGPGTRLTVT.

A few counts support this clonotype. The rearrangement links TRBV5-6 to TRBJ2-7, with D perhaps TRBD2 (6 bases). Looked up from germline, CDR1 is SGHDT and CDR2 is YYEEEE. Trimming pared 4 bases from V and 10 bases from J, leaving 15 bases between. The CDR3 length is 12 residues. CDR3 region: CASSRGEDNQYF. The CDR3 DNA reads as TGTGCCAGCAGCCGTGGGGAGGACAACCAGTACTTC.

This clonotype has only a few counts. The chain employs TRBV9 and TRBJ2-5, with D perhaps matching TRBD2 (5 bases). V was cut by 1 base and J by 5 bases, with 9 bases left in between. Germline V CDR1 and CDR2: SGDLS, YYNGEE. This CDR3 has 13 amino acids. CDR3 in amino acids: CASSVSLAETQYF. The CDR3 DNA is TGTGCCAGCAGCGTAAGCCTAGCTGAGACCCAGTACTTC.

The rearrangement joins TRBV28 to TRBJ2-7; D perhaps matches TRBD2 (6 bases). The CDR3 extends over 14 amino acids. Trimming pared 1 base from V and 3 bases from J, leaving 10 bases between. Germline V gene sequence: CDR1 MDHEN, CDR2 SYDVKM. The CDR3 reads CASSLFGGIYEQYF. CDR3 DNA: TGTGCCAGCAGTTTATTCGGGGGTATCTACGAGCAGTACTTC.

This chain uses TRBV7-2 with TRBJ2-4; the D gene could be TRBD1 or TRBD2 (5 bases each). Looked up from germline, CDR1 is SGHTA and CDR2 is FQGNSA. The CDR3 runs 15 residues. V was trimmed by 1 base and J by 5 bases, leaving 12 bases between them. CDR3 bases: TGTGCCAGCAGCTTAGGGGGGTCCGGCCAAAACATTCAGTACTTC. Translating it yields CASSLGGSGQNIQYF.

The chain combines TRBV12-3 or TRBV12-4 with TRBJ2-7; no firm D call. The CDR3 sequence is 14 residues long. V was shortened by 0 bases and J by 6 bases, with 12 bases between the two germline ends. CDR3 sequence reads: CASSLAVGMGEQYF. In DNA form, the CDR3 reads TGTGCCAGCAGTTTAGCGGTAGGGATGGGCGAGCAGTACTTC.